These T cell receptor beta chains were read from a single sample in a study of T-cell memory formation after mild COVID-19. TCRdb processed the 5' RACE reads anew with MiXCR; each CDR3 protein has one entry. The sample includes fewer than 650,000 distinct CDR3 sequences, about a fifth seen only once; the top ten take roughly 8.1%. The sequencing sample was made of PBMCs or a T cell subset sorted from them (not recorded which). The receptors here all came from an adult woman who had mild COVID-19 (a few samples of this study predate the infection). Cell type and time point are not known. Both conserved end residues are part of each CDR3. D genes are given only for firm matches. Expanded clones get a size class; other rows say once, few or many, or leave the size out.

clone size: few
V gene: TRBV18
J gene: TRBJ2-6
D gene: .
CDR3 protein: CASSPWDGANVLTF
CDR3 DNA: TGTGCCAGCTCACCTTGGGATGGGGCCAACGTCCTGACTTTC

clone size: .
V gene: TRBV5-1
J gene: TRBJ2-3
D gene: TRBD1
CDR3 protein: CASSPGTGAADTQYF
CDR3 DNA: TGCGCCAGCAGCCCGGGGACAGGGGCGGCAGATACGCAGTATTTT

clone size: .
V gene: TRBV5-1
J gene: TRBJ2-7
D gene: .
CDR3 protein: CARGRYEQYF
CDR3 DNA: TGCGCCAGGGGCAGGTACGAGCAGTACTTC

clone size: .
V gene: TRBV20-1
J gene: TRBJ1-1
D gene: .
CDR3 protein: CSSRDLNTEAFF
CDR3 DNA: TGCTCAAGCAGGGATCTGAACACTGAAGCTTTCTTT

clone size: few
V gene: TRBV12-3/TRBV12-4
J gene: TRBJ1-3
D gene: .
CDR3 protein: CASCRGNGNTIYF
CDR3 DNA: TGTGCCAGCTGCCGGGGGAACGGAAACACCATATATTTT

clone size: .
V gene: TRBV10-3
J gene: TRBJ1-1
D gene: .
CDR3 protein: CAISEMEDPLGAFF
CDR3 DNA: TGTGCCATCAGTGAGATGGAAGACCCCCTTGGAGCTTTCTTT

clone size: few
V gene: TRBV19
J gene: TRBJ1-2
D gene: .
CDR3 protein: CASSLAVSANYGYTF
CDR3 DNA: TGTGCCAGTAGTTTGGCGGTGTCCGCAAACTATGGCTACACCTTC

clone size: .
V gene: TRBV12-3/TRBV12-4
J gene: TRBJ2-1
D gene: .
CDR3 protein: CASSLGLGAYNEQFF
CDR3 DNA: TGTGCCAGCAGCTTGGGTCTGGGAGCCTACAATGAGCAGTTCTTC

clone size: few
V gene: TRBV19
J gene: TRBJ1-5
D gene: TRBD1
CDR3 protein: CASRTGRGQPQHF
CDR3 DNA: TGTGCCAGTAGGACAGGGAGGGGTCAGCCCCAGCATTTT

clone size: few
V gene: TRBV24-1
J gene: TRBJ2-5
D gene: .
CDR3 protein: CATSDFTDIVETQYF
CDR3 DNA: TGTGCCACCAGTGATTTCACAGACATAGTGGAGACCCAGTACTTC

clone size: .
V gene: TRBV15
J gene: TRBJ2-5
D gene: .
CDR3 protein: CATSSESKEGQTQYF
CDR3 DNA: TGTGCCACCAGCAGCGAATCAAAGGAGGGACAGACCCAGTACTTC

clone size: .
V gene: TRBV28
J gene: TRBJ2-2
D gene: .
CDR3 protein: CASSPGHLANTGELFF
CDR3 DNA: TGTGCCAGCAGTCCTGGACACTTAGCGAACACCGGGGAGCTGTTTTTT

clone size: few
V gene: TRBV30
J gene: TRBJ2-2
D gene: .
CDR3 protein: CAWSVLANGELFF
CDR3 DNA: TGTGCCTGGAGTGTACTAGCTAACGGGGAGCTGTTTTTT

clone size: few
V gene: TRBV5-1
J gene: TRBJ2-3
D gene: TRBD1
CDR3 protein: CASSLGQGARTDTQYF
CDR3 DNA: TGCGCCAGCAGCTTGGGACAGGGGGCCCGCACAGATACGCAGTATTTT

clone size: few
V gene: TRBV10-3
J gene: TRBJ2-7
D gene: TRBD2
CDR3 protein: CAISETGTSGRMIYEQYF
CDR3 DNA: TGTGCCATCAGTGAGACTGGGACTAGCGGGAGGATGATCTACGAGCAGTACTTC

clone size: .
V gene: TRBV5-1
J gene: TRBJ2-1
D gene: .
CDR3 protein: CASSLEYANEQFF
CDR3 DNA: TGCGCCAGCAGCTTGGAGTATGCGAATGAGCAGTTCTTC

clone size: few
V gene: TRBV27
J gene: TRBJ1-2
D gene: .
CDR3 protein: CASTRHGSNYGYTF
CDR3 DNA: TGTGCCAGCACCCGGCACGGCTCAAACTATGGCTACACCTTC

clone size: .
V gene: TRBV11-1
J gene: TRBJ2-7
D gene: TRBD1
CDR3 protein: CASSRQGRQYF
CDR3 DNA: TGTGCCAGCAGCAGACAGGGAAGGCAGTACTTC

clone size: .
V gene: TRBV7-9
J gene: TRBJ2-4
D gene: .
CDR3 protein: CASSLALGASKNIQYF
CDR3 DNA: TGTGCCAGCAGCTTAGCCTTGGGGGCAAGCAAAAACATTCAGTACTTC

clone size: few
V gene: TRBV12-3/TRBV12-4
J gene: TRBJ1-5
D gene: TRBD1
CDR3 protein: CASTQGGSQPQHF
CDR3 DNA: TGTGCCAGCACCCAGGGGGGGAGTCAGCCCCAGCATTTT

clone size: .
V gene: TRBV5-4
J gene: TRBJ1-1
D gene: .
CDR3 protein: CASSFWGASRTEAFF
CDR3 DNA: TGTGCCAGCAGCTTTTGGGGGGCGTCTAGAACTGAAGCTTTCTTT

clone size: few
V gene: TRBV7-2
J gene: TRBJ1-2
D gene: .
CDR3 protein: CASSLGGEGYGYTF
CDR3 DNA: TGTGCCAGCAGCTTAGGGGGCGAGGGCTATGGCTACACCTTC